This T cell receptor (beta chain) is from a study of cytomegalovirus exposure and HLA in healthy donors. Per the germline V gene, CDR1 is MNHEY and CDR2 is SMNVEV (reference sequence). The CDR3 covers 16 residues. Between the trimmed V and J ends, which lost 8 bases and 0 bases, there was a span of 20 bases. The primer mix had 60 Vbeta and 13 Jbeta primers. Profiling relied on immunoSEQ multiplex PCR, and the TCRdb table lists in-frame clones only, not all of them. The top ten clones hold 1.5% to 2% of a sample with around 53,000 clones, roughly 80% of them seen once. In the case of this clone: Its cognate antigen is unknown.

Findings and caveats of the study: Reports indicate that TCR beta sequences accurately predicted the HLA-A and HLA-B alleles of most subjects.

This clonotype was obtained from a young man in good health and CMV-seronegative. The chain couples TRBV27 to TRBJ2-7, with D unclear. What was sequenced was PBMCs. Here the CDR3 DNA reads TGTGCCAGCTCCACGACCCCACAGACCCACTCCTACGAGCAGTACTTC. Its translation: CASSTTPQTHSYEQYF.